The T cell receptor beta chain described here comes from a study of identical twins' blood T cells. V dropped 9 bases and J dropped 5; count of bases not matched to a gene: 6. Germline CDR1 SNHLY, CDR2 FYNNEI. CDR3 length: 13 residues. Each TCR cDNA library carried sample-specific barcodes on both ends. A single record per CDR3 protein comes from TCRdb applying MiXCR to the 5' RACE reads. The profile shows roughly 380,000 distinct CDR3 sequences, roughly 28% of them singletons. The table lists this clonotype with a few counts. Sequences were obtained from PBMCs. The receptor was isolated from a woman between 18 and 55 years old in good health. The chain couples TRBV2 to TRBJ1-3; 8 positions match TRBD1. The CDR3 coding sequence is TGTGCCAGTGGGACAGGTTTTAGAAACACCATATATTTT. Translated, it gives CASGTGFRNTIYF.